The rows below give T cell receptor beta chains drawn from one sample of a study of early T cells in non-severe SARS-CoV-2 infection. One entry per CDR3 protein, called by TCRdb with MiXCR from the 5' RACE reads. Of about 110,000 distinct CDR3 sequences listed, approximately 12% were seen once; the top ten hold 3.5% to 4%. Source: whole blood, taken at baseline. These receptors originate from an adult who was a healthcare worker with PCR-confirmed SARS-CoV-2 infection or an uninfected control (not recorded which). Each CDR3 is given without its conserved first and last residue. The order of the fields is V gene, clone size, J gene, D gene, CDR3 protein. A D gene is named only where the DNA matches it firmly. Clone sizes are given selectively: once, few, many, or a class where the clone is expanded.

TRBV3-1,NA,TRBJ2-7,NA,ASSPIGTEDGEQY
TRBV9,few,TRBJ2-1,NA,ASSVGTGPYNEQF
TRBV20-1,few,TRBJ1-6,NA,SAGRDSPLH
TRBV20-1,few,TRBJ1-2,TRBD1,SASAGQGKRGYT
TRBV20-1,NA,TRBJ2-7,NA,SARDFSSYEQY
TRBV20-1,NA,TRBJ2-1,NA,SASRTGLPFNEQF
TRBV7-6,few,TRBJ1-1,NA,ASSFRASRGSTEAF
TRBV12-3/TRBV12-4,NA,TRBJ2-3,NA,ASSPQLAGLTDTQY
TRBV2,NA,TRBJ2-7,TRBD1,ASRQGFRVEQY
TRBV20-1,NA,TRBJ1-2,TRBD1,SARIQGVYGYT
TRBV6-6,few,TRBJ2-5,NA,ASKEAGFETQY
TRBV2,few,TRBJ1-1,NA,ASNGLFEEAF
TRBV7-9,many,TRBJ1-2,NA,ASSQSRTTGAGGYT
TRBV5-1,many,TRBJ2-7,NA,ASSPTWGSYEQY
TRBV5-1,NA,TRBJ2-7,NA,ASSLDRGLDEQY
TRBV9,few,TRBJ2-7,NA,ASSVAPGVSSYEQY
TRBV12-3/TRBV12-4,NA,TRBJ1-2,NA,ASSRRTNFGYT
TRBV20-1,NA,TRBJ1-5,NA,SARVWTPENNQPQH
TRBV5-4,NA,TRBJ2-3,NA,ATWTPMGTDTQY
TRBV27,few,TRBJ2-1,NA,ASSPPGPRIDEQF
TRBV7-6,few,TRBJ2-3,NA,ASNPGGTDTQY
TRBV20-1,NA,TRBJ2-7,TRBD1,SARTTGNYEQY
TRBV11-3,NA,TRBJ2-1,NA,ASSLSSGLGRSYNEQF
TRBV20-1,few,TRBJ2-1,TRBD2,SAHSSGTSGYNEQF
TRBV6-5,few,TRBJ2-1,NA,ASSYMMGDAEQF
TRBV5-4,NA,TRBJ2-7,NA,ASSKDTRTYEQY
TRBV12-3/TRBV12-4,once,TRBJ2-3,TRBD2,ASSRGLAGGPSTDTQY
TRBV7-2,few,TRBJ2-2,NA,ASSFDRFAGELF
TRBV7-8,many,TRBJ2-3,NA,ASSPTWMADTQY
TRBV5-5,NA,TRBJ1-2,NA,ASSPRLARSDYGYT
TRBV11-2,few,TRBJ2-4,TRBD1,ASSQDRGRDIQY
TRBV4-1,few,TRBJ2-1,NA,ASSQRRESSYNEQF
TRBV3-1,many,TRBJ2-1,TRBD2,ASSQTGLAYNEQF